This T cell receptor beta chain was found in a study of metastatic and nonmetastatic thyroid tumors. As for the study in general: Peripheral blood and tumor or nodule samples from malignant and benign thyroid patients were compared.

This CDR3 is 13 amino acids long. Trimming left V 3 bases short and J 5 bases short, with 10 bases between. CDR1 is KGHDR and CDR2 is SFDVKD in the germline V gene. As processed by the authors: CDR3 was compared across clinicopathological groups, and the resulting differences were used to build a distant-metastasis classifier for papillary thyroid cancer. With MiXCR, TCRdb reprocessed the PCR reads. The V and J calls reflect TCRdb's pipeline rather than the authors' work. The repertoire holds 30,000 to 35,000 clones, with 20% to 25% as singletons. Comment on this clone: Its antigen is not identified.

The entire patient cohort was treatment-naive prior to thyroid surgery. Study-level findings and limits: Reports indicated that malignant thyroid tumors showed significantly higher TCR beta diversity than benign nodules did, in blood and tumor.

The chain has TRBV24-1 and TRBJ2-7, with a tentative D call TRBD1 (6 bases). The receptor was isolated from a male donor with papillary thyroid cancer or a benign thyroid nodule (not recorded which). Some clones in this sample may be carry-over from other donors' samples. Sequencing input: tumor tissue. CDR3 DNA sequence: TGTGCCACCAGTGATCCCGGGGACAACGAGCAGTACTTC. Protein sequence: CATSDPGDNEQYF.